Below, 13 T cell receptor beta chains from the same sample are listed, as sequenced in a study of lung T cells in sarcoidosis with Löfgren's syndrome (dated by TCRdb to 2016 to 2017). TCRdb shows the sequencer as Illumina MiSeq. TCRdb passed the public sequencing reads through fastp at Q25 and MiXCR, retaining productive beta sequences. Identical CDR3 proteins give one entry, which carries the most common genes and DNA. This sample comprises roughly 63,000 distinct CDR3 sequences, 20% to 25% of them detected only once. The top ten hold approximately 2.4% of the sample. The source material was CD4+ T cells from PBMCs. These TCRs come from a human donor with sarcoidosis (Löfgren's syndrome or another form), or a control subject (not recorded which).

The V gene is TRBV5-1, the J gene TRBJ2-1, with D unresolved. The germline CDR1 and CDR2 sequences are SGHRS and YFSETQ. CDR3 length: 15 residues. V was trimmed by 0 bases and J by 6 bases, leaving 13 bases between them. The CDR3 DNA sequence: TGCGCCAGCAGCTTGGAGGCTAGTGTTTTCAATGAGCAGTTCTTC. Translated, it gives CASSLEASVFNEQFF.

This clonotype showed up many times. This chain's CDR3 is CASTTRLRGYSNQPQHF. CDR3 sequence (DNA): TGTGCCAGCACCACCCGTCTGCGGGGGTATAGCAATCAGCCCCAGCATTTT. The rearrangement links TRBV28 to TRBJ1-5; maybe TRBD1 (5 bases). CDR1 MDHEN and CDR2 SYDVKM come from the germline V gene. V gave up 7 bases and J gave up 0 bases, with 19 bases separating them. This CDR3 contains 17 residues.

This clonotype showed up just a few times. This chain connects TRBV19 to TRBJ1-1, with D perhaps matching TRBD1 (5 bases). Germline V gene sequence: CDR1 LNHDA, CDR2 SQIVND (reference sequence). This CDR3 is built from 14 residues. V lost 6 bases to trimming and J lost 0 bases, with 11 bases between them. The CDR3: CASRRGVLNTEAFF. The CDR3 bases are TGTGCCAGTAGGCGAGGGGTCTTGAACACTGAAGCTTTCTTT.

This clonotype was detected only a few times. V gene TRBV11-2 combines with J gene TRBJ1-1; 8 bases match TRBD1. Germline trimming cut 5 bases from V and 4 bases from J; bases unmatched to any gene: 9. The CDR3 is 15 residues long. The germline CDR1 and CDR2 sequences are SGHAT and FQNNGV. The CDR3 DNA follows: TGTGCCAGCAGCGCTTTTGGAGACAGGGGCACTGAAGCTTTCTTT. As protein: CASSAFGDRGTEAFF.

This clonotype was detected ten times or more. The CDR3 carries no conserved terminal phenylalanine or tryptophan, so it likely arises from a read error. The gene calls are TRBV6-1 and TRBJ1-1; TRBD1 agrees at 8 bases. Germline trimming cut 5 bases from V and 9 bases from J; bases unmatched to any gene: 14. CDR3 length: 15 residues. In germline, CDR1 is MNHNS, CDR2 SASEGT. In DNA, the CDR3 is TGTGCCAGCAGTCAACAGGGGGTAGTACCCGGGCAAGCTTTCCTT. It specifies CASSQQGVVPGQAFL.

This clonotype was seen a few times. The V call is TRBV11-2, the J call TRBJ2-7, with D possibly TRBD1 on 6 matching bases. This CDR3 comprises 14 residues. The germline CDR1 and CDR2 sequences are SGHAT and FQNNGV. The germline V and J ends were trimmed by 4 bases and 1 base, with 11 bases remaining between them. As DNA, the CDR3 is TGTGCCAGCAGCTCGTGGACAGTTTCCTACGAGCAGTACTTC. It translates to CASSSWTVSYEQYF.

This clonotype was seen a handful of times. The chain links TRBV19 to TRBJ1-4; perhaps TRBD1 as D (5 bases). Trimming removed 5 bases from V and 0 bases from J, with 13 bases in between. CDR1 is LNHDA and CDR2 is SQIVND in the germline V gene (reference sequence). There are 16 residues in the CDR3. CDR3 sequence reads: CASSPRDPATNEKLFF. CDR3 DNA: TGTGCCAGTAGTCCCCGGGACCCTGCAACTAATGAAAAACTGTTTTTT.

This clonotype was picked up a small number of times. This rearrangement joins TRBV12-3 or TRBV12-4 to TRBJ1-5; D gene ambiguous. This CDR3 has 14 amino acids. V lost 1 base to trimming and J lost 3 bases, with 7 bases between them. The CDR3: CASSLEGANQPQHF. The CDR3 nucleotides are TGTGCCAGCAGTTTAGAAGGAGCCAATCAGCCCCAGCATTTT.

At least ten counts were recorded for this clonotype. The chain has TRBV12-3 or TRBV12-4 and TRBJ1-1, with 9 bases lining up with TRBD1. Losses at the gene ends were 1 base for V and 4 bases for J; bases not matched to a gene: 1. This CDR3 is 14 amino acids long. CDR3 protein: CASSLDRGPTEAFF. In DNA form, the CDR3 reads TGTGCCAGCAGTTTAGACAGGGGGCCCACTGAAGCTTTCTTT.

This clonotype showed up many times. V usage is TRBV12-3 or TRBV12-4 and J usage is TRBJ2-5; D is possibly TRBD2 (5 bases). The CDR3 spans 11 residues. Trimming removed 2 bases at V and 7 bases at J, with 5 bases between. The CDR3 nucleotides read TGTGCCAGCAGTTTAAGCGGGACCCAGTACTTC. As protein: CASSLSGTQYF.

This clonotype turned up a few times. This rearrangement joins TRBV11-2 to TRBJ1-3, with D unclear. CDR3 length: 12 amino acids. Looked up from germline, CDR1 is SGHAT and CDR2 is FQNNGV. The V and J ends lost 5 bases and 3 bases respectively, with 5 bases between them. The CDR3 here is CASSLFGNTIYF. CDR3 DNA sequence: TGTGCCAGCAGCCTGTTTGGAAACACCATATATTTT.

This clonotype was seen at least ten times. The gene calls are TRBV29-1 and TRBJ1-1; a possible D gene is TRBD1 (6 bases). Germline-derived CDR1 and CDR2 are SQVTM and ANQGSEA. There are 15 residues in the CDR3. Trimming took 7 bases from V and 3 from J, leaving 21 bases between them. The CDR3 loop is CSGRSQGIRDTEAFF. In nucleotides, the CDR3 is TGCAGCGGCCGATCCCAGGGGATTAGGGACACTGAAGCTTTCTTT.

J is TRBJ1-4 and V is TRBV18; D is uncertain. The germline gives CDR1 KGHSH, CDR2 LQKENI. The CDR3 has 15 amino acids. V dropped 0 bases and J dropped 6 bases, with 11 bases sitting between them. CDR3 sequence: CASSPPEGLYEKLFF. The CDR3 nucleotides read TGTGCCAGCTCACCACCGGAAGGGTTATATGAAAAACTGTTTTTT.